This T cell receptor (beta chain) was sequenced in a study of blood T cell repertoires in COVID-19. This CDR3 has 14 residues. Between the trimmed V and J ends, which lost 1 base and 0 bases, there was a span of 7 bases. CDR1 is SGHVS, CDR2 FQNEAQ, per germline. Original analysis: The assay estimated nucleated cells by amplifying reference gene primers. TCRdb keeps only in-frame clones here, not all; method: immunoSEQ multiplex PCR. V, J and clone size are taken as reported in that table, and D and trimming were inferred from the DNA itself. The table records about 220,000 clones, about 78% of them present only once.

The sequenced sample consisted of peripheral blood. The clonotype originates from a woman aged 70-85 years with acute or convalescent COVID-19. The chain uses TRBV7-8 and TRBJ2-7, with D possibly being TRBD1 (5 bases). In DNA form, the CDR3 reads TGTGCCAGCAGCTTAGGGGGCGCCTCCTACGAGCAGTACTTC. Amino acids: CASSLGGASYEQYF.